This note documents a single T cell receptor beta chain sequence. Methods used by the authors: Filtering was not the same, since immunoSEQ gave junction-only sequences without quality scores. Data came from immunoSEQ multiplex PCR; TCRdb stores just in-frame clones and leaves some out. V and J calls and clone size are those listed in that table; D and trimming were worked out from the DNA. Of some 660,000 clones in the sample, around four fifths are singletons; the top ten hold 1.5% to 2%. CDR1 MDHEN and CDR2 SYDVKM come from the germline V gene. V lost 6 bases to trimming and J lost 0 bases, with 11 bases between them. This CDR3 has 15 residues. The entry originates in a study of shared clonotypes between healthy human individuals. Study context: Per-donor plates numbered three CD4 naive, three CD4 memory, two CD8 naive and one CD8 memory.

The donors, all of them Caucasian adults, lived in Nashville, Tennessee. The sequence was obtained from a woman aged 25 to 39 in good health. Sample: memory CD4+ T cells sorted from blood. Subset denoted: CD45RA-negative fraction. The V gene is TRBV28, the J gene TRBJ2-2; D remains unclear. CDR3 in amino acids: CASRATNANTGELFF. CDR3 DNA sequence: TGTGCCAGCAGAGCTACAAACGCGAACACCGGGGAGCTGTTTTTT.